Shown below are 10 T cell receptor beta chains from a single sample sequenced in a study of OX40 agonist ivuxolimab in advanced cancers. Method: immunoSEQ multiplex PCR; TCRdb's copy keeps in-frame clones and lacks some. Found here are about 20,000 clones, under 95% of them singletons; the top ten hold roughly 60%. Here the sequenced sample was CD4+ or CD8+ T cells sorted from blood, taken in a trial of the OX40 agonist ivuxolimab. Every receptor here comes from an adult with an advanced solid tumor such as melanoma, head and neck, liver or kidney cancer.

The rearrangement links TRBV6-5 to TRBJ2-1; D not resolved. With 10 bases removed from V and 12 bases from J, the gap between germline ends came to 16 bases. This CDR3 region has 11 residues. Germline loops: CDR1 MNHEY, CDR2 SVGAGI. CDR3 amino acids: CATLKEFVQFF. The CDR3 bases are TGTGCCACCTTGAAAGAGTTTGTGCAGTTCTTC.

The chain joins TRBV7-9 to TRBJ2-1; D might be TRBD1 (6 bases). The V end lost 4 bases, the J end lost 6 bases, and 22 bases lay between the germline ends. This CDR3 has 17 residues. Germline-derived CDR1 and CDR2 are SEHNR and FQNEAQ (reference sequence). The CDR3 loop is CASSSRAGEQGFNEQFF. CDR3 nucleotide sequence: TGTGCCAGCAGCTCCCGGGCGGGTGAACAGGGTTTCAATGAGCAGTTCTTC.

For the CDR3, the DNA is TGCGCCAGCAGCCAAGGACAGGGTGGGGAGCTGTTTTTT. This translates into CASSQGQGGELFF. V usage is TRBV4-1 and J usage is TRBJ2-2; TRBD1 matches at 7 bases. The V and J ends lost 1 base and 8 bases, in that order; junction bases with no gene match: 1. The CDR3 contains 13 residues. Germline CDR1 is MGHRA and CDR2 is YSYEKL.

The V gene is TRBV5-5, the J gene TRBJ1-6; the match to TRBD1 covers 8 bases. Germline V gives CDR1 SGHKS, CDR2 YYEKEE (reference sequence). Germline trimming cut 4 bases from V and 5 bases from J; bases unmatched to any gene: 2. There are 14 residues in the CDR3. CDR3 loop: CASSPGQDNSPLHF. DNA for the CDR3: TGTGCCAGCAGCCCGGGACAGGATAATTCACCCCTCCACTTT. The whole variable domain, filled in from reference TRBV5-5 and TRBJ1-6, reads DAGVTQSPTHLIKTRGQQVTLRCSPISGHKSVSWYQQVLGQGPQFIFQYYEKEERGRGNFPDRFSARQFPNYSSELNVNALLLGDSALYLCASSPGQDNSPLHFGNGTRLTVT.

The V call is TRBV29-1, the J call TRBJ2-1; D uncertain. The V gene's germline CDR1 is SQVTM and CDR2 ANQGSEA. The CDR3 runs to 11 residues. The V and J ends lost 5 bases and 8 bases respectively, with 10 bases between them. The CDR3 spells CSVFGVDEQFF. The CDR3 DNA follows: TGCAGCGTTTTTGGTGTCGATGAGCAGTTCTTC.

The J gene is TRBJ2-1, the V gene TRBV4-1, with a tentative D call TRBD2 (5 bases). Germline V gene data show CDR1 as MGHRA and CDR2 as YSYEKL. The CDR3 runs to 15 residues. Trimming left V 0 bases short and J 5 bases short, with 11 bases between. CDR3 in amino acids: CASSQERVPHNEQFF. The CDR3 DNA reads TGCGCCAGCAGCCAAGAGCGGGTACCCCACAATGAGCAGTTCTTC.

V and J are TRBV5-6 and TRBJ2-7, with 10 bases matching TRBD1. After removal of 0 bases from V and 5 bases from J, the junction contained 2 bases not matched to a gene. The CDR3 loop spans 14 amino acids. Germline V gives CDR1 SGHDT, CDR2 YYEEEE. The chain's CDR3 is CASSLAGTGDEQYF. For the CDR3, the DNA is TGTGCCAGCAGCTTGGCCGGGACAGGGGACGAGCAGTACTTC.

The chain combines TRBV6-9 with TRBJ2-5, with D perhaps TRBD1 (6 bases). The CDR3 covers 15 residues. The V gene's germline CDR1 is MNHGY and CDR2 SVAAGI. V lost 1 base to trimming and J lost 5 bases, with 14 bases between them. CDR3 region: CASSYWGQGIETQYF. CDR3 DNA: TGTGCCAGCAGTTATTGGGGGCAGGGGATCGAGACCCAGTACTTC.

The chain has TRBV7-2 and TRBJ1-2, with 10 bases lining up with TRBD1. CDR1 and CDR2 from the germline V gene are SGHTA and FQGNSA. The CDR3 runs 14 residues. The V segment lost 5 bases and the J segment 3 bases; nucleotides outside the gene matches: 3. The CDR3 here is CASSPGTGDYGYTF. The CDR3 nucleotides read TGTGCCAGCAGCCCCGGGACAGGGGACTATGGCTACACCTTC.

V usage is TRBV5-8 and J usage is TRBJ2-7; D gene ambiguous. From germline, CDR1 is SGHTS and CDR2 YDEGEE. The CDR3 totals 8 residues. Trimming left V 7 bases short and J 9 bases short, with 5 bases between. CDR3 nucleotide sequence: TGTGCCAGCCCCCGGCAGTACTTC. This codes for CASPRQYF. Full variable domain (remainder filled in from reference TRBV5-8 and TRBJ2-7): EAGVTQSPTHLIKTRGQQATLRCSPISGHTSVYWYQQALGLGLQFLLWYDEGEERNRGNFPPRFSGRQFPNYSSELNVNALELEDSALYLCASPRQYFGPGTRLTVT.